This TCR beta chain is drawn from a study of blood T cells in healthy people across ages. It was with a sample-barcoded 5' primer and a J-beta primer mix that a second PCR of roughly 7 to 12 cycles was run. MiXCR, applied by TCRdb to the 5' RACE reads, yields one record per CDR3 protein. Of roughly 1.5 million distinct CDR3 sequences listed, under 55% are singletons. CDR1 is MGHRA, CDR2 YSYEKL, per germline. V lost 1 base, J lost 6 bases, and 9 bases lay in between. This CDR3 has 13 amino acids. This clonotype was sampled from a woman aged 18-35 years in good health. Sequencing input: blood. The chain combines TRBV4-1 with TRBJ1-2; D may be TRBD1 (5 bases). The CDR3 sequence is CASSQVTRDGYTF. The CDR3 DNA follows: TGCGCCAGCAGCCAAGTTACCAGGGATGGCTACACCTTC.